This T cell receptor beta chain was sequenced during a study of vaccination and CD4 T cells after COVID-19. Treatment specified: approximately nine-day PBMC culture with coronavirus spike peptide pools or control peptides (ViraFEST assay). For this clonotype: The antigen remains undetermined.

This CDR3 contains 14 residues. CDR1 is MDHEN and CDR2 is SYDVKM in the germline V gene. J gave up 3 bases and V 3 bases, and 4 bases lay outside the gene matches. With the Oncomine TCR Beta short-read assay, DNA from cultured CD4+ T cells was sequenced. TCRdb redid the calling of the PCR reads with MiXCR, one entry per CDR3 protein. The sample has about 12,000 distinct CDR3 sequences; 76% are singletons. This TCR was recovered from a human donor who had recovered from COVID-19. V usage is TRBV28 and J usage is TRBJ1-2, with 7 bases matching TRBD1. The source material was CD4+ T cells from blood, cultured in vitro. This chain's CDR3 is CASSLDRRYYGYTF. In nucleotides, the CDR3 is TGTGCCAGCAGTTTGGACAGGCGCTACTATGGCTACACCTTC.